These 8 T cell receptor beta chains originate from one sample sequenced in a study of shared clonotypes between healthy human individuals. Assay used: immunoSEQ multiplex PCR; TCRdb lists only in-frame clones, some missing. The sample carries a few hundred thousand clones, around 96% recorded once. The sequencing sample was made of memory CD8+ T cells sorted from blood. As to subset: CD45RO+ cells pooled with CCR7-negative TemRA cells. Receptor source: a man between 25 and 39 years old in good health.

This chain uses TRBV28 with TRBJ2-1; TRBD1 agrees at 7 bases. CDR3 length: 15 amino acids. The V gene's germline CDR1 is MDHEN and CDR2 SYDVKM. V shed 6 bases and J 4 bases; nucleotides not matched to a gene: 9. The CDR3 DNA is TGTGCCAGCAGCACCCGGGACAGACCTTACAATGAGCAGTTCTTC. Its protein product is CASSTRDRPYNEQFF.

Concerning this clone itself: A junction end diverges from the germline sequence, so it may reflect a read error. CDR3 sequence reads: CASSLRLSDTQYF. The CDR3 DNA reads as TGTGCTAGCAGCTTGAGGTTGTCAGATACGCAGTATTTT. This rearrangement joins TRBV7-7 to TRBJ2-3; D ambiguous. CDR1 and CDR2 from the germline V gene are SSHAT and FNYEAQ (reference sequence). This CDR3 region has 13 residues.

V gene TRBV2 combines with J gene TRBJ2-7, with 16 nucleotides matching TRBD2. Germline CDR1 reads SNHLY; CDR2 reads FYNNEI. V trimming: 6 bases; J trimming: 2 bases; junction bases outside the gene matches: 1. This CDR3 comprises 15 residues. The CDR3 DNA is TGTGCCAGCAGGGGACTAGCGGGAGGGACCTACGAGCAGTACTTC. Protein sequence: CASRGLAGGTYEQYF.

This sequence joins TRBV6-5 and TRBJ2-1; TRBD2 aligns across 11 bases. The V gene end was trimmed by 2 bases and the J gene end by 6 bases; junction bases not matched to a gene: 3. CDR1 MNHEY and CDR2 SVGAGI come from the germline V gene. The length of the CDR3 is 15 residues. CDR3 residues: CASSYDSGRGNEQFF. CDR3 DNA sequence: TGTGCCAGCAGTTACGATAGCGGGAGGGGCAATGAGCAGTTCTTC.

This rearrangement joins TRBV4-1 to TRBJ2-7, with 11 bases that match TRBD2. The CDR3 extends over 17 amino acids. The V gene end was trimmed by 1 base and the J gene end by 3 bases; junction bases not matched to a gene: 8. CDR1 is MGHRA, CDR2 YSYEKL, per germline. CDR3 DNA: TGCGCCAGCAGCCAAGCCACCCCGACTAGCGGGGACTACGAGCAGTACTTC. Translation gives CASSQATPTSGDYEQYF.

The V gene is TRBV7-9, the J gene TRBJ2-5; possibly TRBD1 for D (6 bases). The V gene lost 6 bases and the J gene lost 7 bases, with 15 bases spanning the gap. This CDR3 is 13 amino acids long. Germline V gene lookup returns CDR1 SEHNR and CDR2 FQNEAQ (reference sequence). In nucleotides, the CDR3 is TGTGCCAGCAGTCCAAACAGGGAAGTGACCCAGTACTTC. It is translated as CASSPNREVTQYF. Filled out from reference TRBV7-9 and TRBJ2-5, the complete variable domain reads DTGVSQNPRHKITKRGQNVTFRCDPISEHNRLYWYRQTLGQGPEFLTYFQNEAQLEKSRLLSDRFSAERPKGSFSTLEIQRTEQGDSAMYLCASSPNREVTQYFGPGTRLLVL.

The V and J genes are TRBV28 and TRBJ2-7; maybe TRBD1 (5 bases). V was trimmed by 0 bases and J by 2 bases, leaving 8 bases between them. The CDR3 length is 14 residues. CDR1 MDHEN and CDR2 SYDVKM come from the germline V gene. CDR3 nucleotide sequence: TGTGCCAGCAGTTTATGGGGGCTAACCTACGAGCAGTACTTC. It codes for CASSLWGLTYEQYF.

The chain recombines TRBV29-1 with TRBJ2-7, with TRBD2 matching over 13 bases. This CDR3 contains 17 residues. CDR1 and CDR2 from the germline V gene are SQVTM and ANQGSEA. The V segment lost 6 bases and the J segment 6 bases; nucleotides outside the gene matches: 17. As DNA, the CDR3 is TGCAGCGTGAAGGGCACTAGCGGGAGGGCCGATTTCGGCGAGCAGTACTTC. It is translated as CSVKGTSGRADFGEQYF.